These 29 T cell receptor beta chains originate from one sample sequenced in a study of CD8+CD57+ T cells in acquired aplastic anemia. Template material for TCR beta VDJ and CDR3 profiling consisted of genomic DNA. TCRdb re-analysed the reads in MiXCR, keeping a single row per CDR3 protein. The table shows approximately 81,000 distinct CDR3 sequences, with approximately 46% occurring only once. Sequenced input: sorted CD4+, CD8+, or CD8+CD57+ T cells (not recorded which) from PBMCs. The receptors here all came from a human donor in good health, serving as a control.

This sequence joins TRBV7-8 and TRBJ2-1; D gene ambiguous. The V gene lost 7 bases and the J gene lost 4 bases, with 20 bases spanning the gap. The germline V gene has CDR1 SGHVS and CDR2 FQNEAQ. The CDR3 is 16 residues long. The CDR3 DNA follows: TGTGCCAGCACGTTGGAGTACCTAAGGGAATACAATGAGCAGTTCTTC. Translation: CASTLEYLREYNEQFF.

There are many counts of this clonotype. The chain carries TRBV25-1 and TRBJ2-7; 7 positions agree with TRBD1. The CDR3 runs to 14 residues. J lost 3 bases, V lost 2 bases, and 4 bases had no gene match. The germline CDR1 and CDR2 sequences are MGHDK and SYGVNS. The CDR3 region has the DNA TGTGCCAGCAGTGAACTCGACAGGGACTACGAGCAGTACTTC. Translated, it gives CASSELDRDYEQYF.

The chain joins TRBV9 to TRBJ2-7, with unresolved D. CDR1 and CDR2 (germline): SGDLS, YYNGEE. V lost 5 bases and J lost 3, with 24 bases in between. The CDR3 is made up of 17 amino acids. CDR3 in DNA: TGTGCCAGCAGTGCCGGGCCCACGCCCTATCTGGGCTACGAGCAGTACTTC. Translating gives CASSAGPTPYLGYEQYF.

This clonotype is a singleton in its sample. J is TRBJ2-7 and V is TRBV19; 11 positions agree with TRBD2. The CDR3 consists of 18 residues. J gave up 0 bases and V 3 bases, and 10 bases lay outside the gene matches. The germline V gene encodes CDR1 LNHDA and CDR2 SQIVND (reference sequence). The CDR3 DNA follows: TGTGCCAGTAGTATTAGGGGACTAGCGGTGTCGAGCTCCTACGAGCAGTACTTC. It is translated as CASSIRGLAVSSSYEQYF.

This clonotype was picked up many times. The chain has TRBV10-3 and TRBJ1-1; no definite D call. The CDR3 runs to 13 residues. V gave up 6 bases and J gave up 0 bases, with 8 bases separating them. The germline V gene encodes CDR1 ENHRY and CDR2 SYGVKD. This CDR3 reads CAISDNMNTEAFF. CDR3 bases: TGTGCCATCAGCGACAATATGAACACTGAAGCTTTCTTT.

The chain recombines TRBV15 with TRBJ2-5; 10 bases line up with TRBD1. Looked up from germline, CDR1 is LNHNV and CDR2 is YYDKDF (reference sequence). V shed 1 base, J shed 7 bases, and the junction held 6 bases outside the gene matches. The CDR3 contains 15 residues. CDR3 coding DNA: TGTGCCACCAGCAGAGTTGGGACAGGGGTAGGGACCCAGTACTTC. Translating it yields CATSRVGTGVGTQYF. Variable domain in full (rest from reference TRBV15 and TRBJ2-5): DAMVIQNPRYQVTQFGKPVTLSCSQTLNHNVMYWYQQKSSQAPKLLFHYYDKDFNNEADTPDNFQSRRPNTSFCFLDIRSPGLGDTAMYLCATSRVGTGVGTQYFGPGTRLLVL.

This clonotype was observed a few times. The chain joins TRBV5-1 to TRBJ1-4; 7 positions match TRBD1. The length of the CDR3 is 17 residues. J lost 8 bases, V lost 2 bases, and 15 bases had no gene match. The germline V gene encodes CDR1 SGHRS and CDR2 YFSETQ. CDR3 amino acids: CASSFLGPGTAGEKLFF. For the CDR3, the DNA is TGCGCCAGCAGCTTTCTCGGGCCCGGGACAGCGGGGGAAAAACTGTTTTTT.

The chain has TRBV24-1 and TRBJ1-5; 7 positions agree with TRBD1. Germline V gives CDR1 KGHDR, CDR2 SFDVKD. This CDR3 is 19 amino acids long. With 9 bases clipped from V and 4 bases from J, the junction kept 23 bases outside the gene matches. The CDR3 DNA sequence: TGTGCCACCGGGGAAGACAGGGTCACTGGTGCGGAGCTTAATCAGCCCCAGCATTTT. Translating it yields CATGEDRVTGAELNQPQHF.

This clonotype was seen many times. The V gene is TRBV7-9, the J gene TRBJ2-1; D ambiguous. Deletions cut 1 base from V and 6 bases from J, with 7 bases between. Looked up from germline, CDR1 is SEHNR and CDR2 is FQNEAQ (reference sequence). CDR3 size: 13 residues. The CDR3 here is CASSLERANEQFF. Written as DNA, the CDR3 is TGTGCCAGCAGCTTAGAACGGGCCAATGAGCAGTTCTTC.

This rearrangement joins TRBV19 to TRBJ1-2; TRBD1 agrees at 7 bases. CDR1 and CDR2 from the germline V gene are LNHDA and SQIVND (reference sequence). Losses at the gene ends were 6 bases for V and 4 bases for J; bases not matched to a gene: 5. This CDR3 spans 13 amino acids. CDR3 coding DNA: TGTGCCAGTAGCCGGGGACAGACCTATGGCTACACCTTC. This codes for CASSRGQTYGYTF.

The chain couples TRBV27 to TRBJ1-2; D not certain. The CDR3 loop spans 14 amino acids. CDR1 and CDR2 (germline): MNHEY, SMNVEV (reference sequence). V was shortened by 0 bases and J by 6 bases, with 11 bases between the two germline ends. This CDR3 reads CASSLSPPHDGYTF. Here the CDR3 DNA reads TGTGCCAGCAGTTTATCGCCCCCCCACGATGGCTACACCTTC.

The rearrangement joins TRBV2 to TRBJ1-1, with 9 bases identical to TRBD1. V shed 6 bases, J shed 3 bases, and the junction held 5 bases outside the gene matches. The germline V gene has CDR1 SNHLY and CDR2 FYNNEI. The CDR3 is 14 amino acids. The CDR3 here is CASRWGDRDTEAFF. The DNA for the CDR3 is TGTGCCAGCAGGTGGGGGGACAGGGACACTGAAGCTTTCTTT.

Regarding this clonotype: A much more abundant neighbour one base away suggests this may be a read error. CDR3 in amino acids: CASSGTGTYEQYF. For the CDR3, the DNA is TGTGCCAGCAGCGGGACAGGGACCTACGAGCAGTACTTC. J is TRBJ2-7 and V is TRBV27, with 9 bases matching TRBD1. Germline loops: CDR1 MNHEY, CDR2 SMNVEV (reference sequence). V lost 6 bases and J lost 2; bases outside the gene matches: 2. The CDR3 loop spans 13 amino acids.

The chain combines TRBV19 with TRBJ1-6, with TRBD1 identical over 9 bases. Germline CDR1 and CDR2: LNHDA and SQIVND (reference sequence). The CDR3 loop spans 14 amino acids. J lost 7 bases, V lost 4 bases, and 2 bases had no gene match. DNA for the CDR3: TGTGCCAGTAGTACCGACAGGGGGAATTCACCCCTCCACTTT. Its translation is CASSTDRGNSPLHF.

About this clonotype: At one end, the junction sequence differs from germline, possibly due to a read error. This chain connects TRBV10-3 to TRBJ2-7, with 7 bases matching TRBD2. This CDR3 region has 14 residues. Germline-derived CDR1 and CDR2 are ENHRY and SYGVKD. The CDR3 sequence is CASSFGREKYEQYF. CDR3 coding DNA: TGTGCCAGCAGTTTTGGGCGGGAGAAATACGAGCAGTACTTC.

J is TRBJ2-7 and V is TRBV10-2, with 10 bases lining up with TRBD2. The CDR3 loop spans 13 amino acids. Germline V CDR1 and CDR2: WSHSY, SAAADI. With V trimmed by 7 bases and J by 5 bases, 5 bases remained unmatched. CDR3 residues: CASKPGLAHEQYF. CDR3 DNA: TGCGCCAGCAAACCGGGACTAGCGCACGAGCAGTACTTC.

CDR3 amino acids: CASSYGAGGTEAFF. The CDR3 nucleotides read TGTGCCAGCAGTTACGGGGCTGGGGGGACTGAAGCTTTCTTT. This chain uses TRBV2 with TRBJ1-1; maybe TRBD1 (5 bases). The germline V gene encodes CDR1 SNHLY and CDR2 FYNNEI. The CDR3 has 14 amino acids. V lost 5 bases and J 5 bases, leaving 15 bases between the germline ends.

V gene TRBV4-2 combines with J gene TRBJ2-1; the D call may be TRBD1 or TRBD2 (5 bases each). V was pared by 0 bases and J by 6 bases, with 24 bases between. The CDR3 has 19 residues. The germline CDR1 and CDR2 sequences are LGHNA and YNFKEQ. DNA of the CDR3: TGTGCCAGCAGCCAAGAGTTGTTGTGGGACCATCAACAACCCAATGAGCAGTTCTTC. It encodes CASSQELLWDHQQPNEQFF.

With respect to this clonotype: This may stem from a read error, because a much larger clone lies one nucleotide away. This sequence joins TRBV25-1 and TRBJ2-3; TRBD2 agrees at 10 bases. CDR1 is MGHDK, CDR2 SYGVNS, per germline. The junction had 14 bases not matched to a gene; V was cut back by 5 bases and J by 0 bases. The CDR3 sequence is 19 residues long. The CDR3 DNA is TGTGCCAGCAGTTTATCGTCCTCAACTAGCGGGGCTAGCACAGATACGCAGTATTTT. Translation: CASSLSSSTSGASTDTQYF.

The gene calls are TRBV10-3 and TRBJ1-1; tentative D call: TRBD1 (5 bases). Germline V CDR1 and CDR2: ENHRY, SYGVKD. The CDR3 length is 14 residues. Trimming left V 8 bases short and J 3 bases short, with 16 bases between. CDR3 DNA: TGTGCCATCGGAACTGGAGGAGGGGACACTGAAGCTTTCTTT. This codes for CAIGTGGGDTEAFF.

This CDR3 is CSVGGQGVYEQYF. The CDR3 nucleotides are TGCAGCGTAGGGGGACAGGGGGTCTACGAGCAGTACTTC. The chain is built from TRBV29-1 and TRBJ2-7, with 11 nucleotides matching TRBD1. The germline V gene has CDR1 SQVTM and CDR2 ANQGSEA. The CDR3 has 13 amino acids. With V trimmed by 6 bases and J by 3 bases, 4 bases remained unmatched.

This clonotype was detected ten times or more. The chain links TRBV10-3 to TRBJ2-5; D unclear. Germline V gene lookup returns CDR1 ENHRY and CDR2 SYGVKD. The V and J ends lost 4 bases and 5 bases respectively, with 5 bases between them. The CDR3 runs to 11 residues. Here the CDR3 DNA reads TGTGCCATCAGTGTTGGGGAGACCCAGTACTTC. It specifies CAISVGETQYF.

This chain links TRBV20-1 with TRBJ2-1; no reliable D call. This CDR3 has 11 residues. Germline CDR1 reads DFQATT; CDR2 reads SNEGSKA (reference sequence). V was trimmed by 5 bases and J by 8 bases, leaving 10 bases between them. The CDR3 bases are TGCAGTGCTCCGTTAGTGGATGAGCAGTTCTTC. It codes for CSAPLVDEQFF.

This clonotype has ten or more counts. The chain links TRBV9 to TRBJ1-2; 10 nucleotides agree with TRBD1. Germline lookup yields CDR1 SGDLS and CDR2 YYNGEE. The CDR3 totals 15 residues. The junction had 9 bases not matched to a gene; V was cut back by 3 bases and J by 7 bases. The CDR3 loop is CASSGVGTGAPGYTF. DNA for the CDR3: TGTGCCAGCAGCGGAGTCGGGACAGGGGCCCCTGGCTACACCTTC.

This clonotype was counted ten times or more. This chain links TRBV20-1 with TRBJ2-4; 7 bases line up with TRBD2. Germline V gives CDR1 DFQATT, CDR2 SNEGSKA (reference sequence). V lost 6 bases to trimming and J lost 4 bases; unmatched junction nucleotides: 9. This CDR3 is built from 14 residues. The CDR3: CSAPGGDGKNIQYF. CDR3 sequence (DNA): TGCAGTGCCCCTGGGGGGGACGGTAAAAACATTCAGTACTTC.

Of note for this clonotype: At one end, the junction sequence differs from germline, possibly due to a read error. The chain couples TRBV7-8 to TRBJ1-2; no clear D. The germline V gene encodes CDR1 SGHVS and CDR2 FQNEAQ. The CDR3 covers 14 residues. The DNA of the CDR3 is TGTGCCAGCAGCCTAGCGCACAGCAACTATGGCTACACCTTC. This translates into CASSLAHSNYGYTF. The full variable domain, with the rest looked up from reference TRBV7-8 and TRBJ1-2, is GAGVSQSPRYKVAKRGQDVALRCDPISGHVSLFWYQQALGQGPEFLTYFQNEAQLDKSGLPSDRFFAERPEGSVSTLKIQRTQQEDSAVYLCASSLAHSNYGYTFGSGTRLTVV.

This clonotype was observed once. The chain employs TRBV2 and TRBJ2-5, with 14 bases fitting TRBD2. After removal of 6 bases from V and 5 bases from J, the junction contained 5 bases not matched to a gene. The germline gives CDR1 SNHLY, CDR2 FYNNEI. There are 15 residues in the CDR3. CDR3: CASRGTSGSLETQYF. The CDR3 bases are TGTGCCAGCAGAGGGACTAGCGGGAGTCTGGAGACCCAGTACTTC.

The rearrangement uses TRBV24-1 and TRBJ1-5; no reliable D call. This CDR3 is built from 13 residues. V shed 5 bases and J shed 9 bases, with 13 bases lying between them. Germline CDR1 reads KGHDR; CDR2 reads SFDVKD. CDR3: CATSAGGGSPQHF. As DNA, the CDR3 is TGTGCCACCAGTGCCGGAGGCGGTTCGCCCCAGCATTTT.

CDR3 amino acids: CASSVTLAGAPETQYF. The DNA of the CDR3 is TGTGCCAGCAGCGTCACACTGGCAGGGGCTCCGGAGACCCAGTACTTC. The V call is TRBV9, the J call TRBJ2-5; D is perhaps TRBD1 (6 bases). This CDR3 spans 16 amino acids. With 2 bases removed from V and 5 bases from J, the gap between germline ends came to 19 bases. Germline loops: CDR1 SGDLS, CDR2 YYNGEE.